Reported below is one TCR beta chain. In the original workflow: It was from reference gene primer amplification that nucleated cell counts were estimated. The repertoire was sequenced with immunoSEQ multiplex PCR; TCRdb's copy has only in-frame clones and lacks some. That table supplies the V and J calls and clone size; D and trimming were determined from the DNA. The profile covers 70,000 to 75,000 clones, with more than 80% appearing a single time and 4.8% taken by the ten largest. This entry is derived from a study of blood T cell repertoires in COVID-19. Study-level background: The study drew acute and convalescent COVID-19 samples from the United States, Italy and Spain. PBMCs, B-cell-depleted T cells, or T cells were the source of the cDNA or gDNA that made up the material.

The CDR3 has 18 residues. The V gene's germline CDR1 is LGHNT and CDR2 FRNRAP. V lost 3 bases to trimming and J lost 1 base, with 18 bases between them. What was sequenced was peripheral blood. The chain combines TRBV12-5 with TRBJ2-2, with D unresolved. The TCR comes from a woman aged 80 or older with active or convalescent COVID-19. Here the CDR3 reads CASGFWRGPTQNTGELFF. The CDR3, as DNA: TGTGCTAGTGGTTTTTGGCGAGGCCCGACCCAGAACACCGGGGAGCTGTTTTTT.